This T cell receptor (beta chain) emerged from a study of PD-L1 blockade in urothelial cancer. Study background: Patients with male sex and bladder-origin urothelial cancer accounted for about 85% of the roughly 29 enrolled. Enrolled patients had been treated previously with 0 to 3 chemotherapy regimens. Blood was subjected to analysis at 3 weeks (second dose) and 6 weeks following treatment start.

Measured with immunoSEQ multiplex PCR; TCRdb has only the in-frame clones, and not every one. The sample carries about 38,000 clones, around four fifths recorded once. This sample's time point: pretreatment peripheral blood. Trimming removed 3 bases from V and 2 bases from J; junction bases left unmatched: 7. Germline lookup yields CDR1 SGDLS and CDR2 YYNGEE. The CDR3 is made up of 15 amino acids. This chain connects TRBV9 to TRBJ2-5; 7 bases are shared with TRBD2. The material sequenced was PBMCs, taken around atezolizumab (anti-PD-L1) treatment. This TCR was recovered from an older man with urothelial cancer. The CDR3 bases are TGTGCCAGCAGCGGTGAGACTAGCAGACAAGAGACCCAGTACTTC. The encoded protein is CASSGETSRQETQYF.